A single sample gave rise to the 11 T cell receptor beta chains below, sequenced in a study of Graves' ophthalmopathy and Graves' hyperthyroidism. Amplified material comprised TCR beta CDR3 regions derived from RNA transcripts. Following a first-round RT-PCR that used HTBI primers, a second-round multiplex PCR was carried out. TCRdb fed the multiplex PCR reads into MiXCR, producing one record per CDR3 protein. The sample has 660,000 or so distinct CDR3 sequences, about 40% seen once; the top ten hold under 3.5%. The sample taken for sequencing was peripheral blood. The receptors here all came from an adult man with Graves' ophthalmopathy.

There are many counts of this clonotype. This sequence joins TRBV5-1 and TRBJ1-1; no firm D call. V gave up 1 base and J gave up 8 bases, with 12 bases separating them. The CDR3 has 13 residues. Germline lookup yields CDR1 SGHRS and CDR2 YFSETQ. CDR3 sequence reads: CASSLSRQAEAFF. Written as DNA, the CDR3 is TGCGCCAGCAGCTTGTCCCGCCAGGCGGAAGCTTTCTTT.

The genes are TRBV2 and TRBJ1-5; 12 positions match TRBD1. The CDR3 is 19 amino acids. The V segment lost 5 bases and the J segment 3 bases; nucleotides outside the gene matches: 14. Germline CDR1 and CDR2: SNHLY and FYNNEI. This CDR3 reads CASSYDRDRGLDVNQPQHF. The CDR3 nucleotides read TGTGCCAGCAGTTACGACCGGGACAGGGGGCTGGATGTCAATCAGCCCCAGCATTTT.

Note on this clonotype: The CDR3 ends on some other residue instead of the conserved phenylalanine or tryptophan, so this is likely a read error. The chain has TRBV10-3 and TRBJ2-7, with D unresolved. Trimming removed 2 bases at V and 6 bases at J, with 5 bases between. The CDR3 is 11 residues long. Germline loops: CDR1 ENHRY, CDR2 SYGVKD. The CDR3 DNA is TGTGCCATCAGTGAGCAGATCGAGCAGTACCTC. Translating it yields CAISEQIEQYL.

In this sample, this clonotype turned up a few times. This chain uses TRBV9 with TRBJ2-2; 8 nucleotides align to TRBD2. CDR1 is SGDLS and CDR2 is YYNGEE in the germline V gene. V shed 3 bases, J shed 5 bases, and the junction held 9 bases outside the gene matches. The CDR3 consists of 16 residues. The CDR3 bases are TGTGCCAGCAGCGGCCGGCGGGGGGCCGGAACCGGGGAGCTGTTTTTT. Protein product: CASSGRRGAGTGELFF.

Many counts were recorded for this clonotype. The rearrangement links TRBV24-1 to TRBJ2-5; D is unclear. CDR1 and CDR2 from the germline V gene are KGHDR and SFDVKD. Trimming cost V 1 base and J 5 bases, with 13 bases left between them. CDR3 length: 15 amino acids. CDR3 residues: CATSDLNLDHETQYF. The CDR3 DNA is TGTGCCACCAGTGATTTAAATTTGGATCACGAGACCCAGTACTTC.

With regard to this clonotype: The missing conserved phenylalanine or tryptophan at the end of this CDR3 makes a read error likely. The chain joins TRBV5-1 to TRBJ1-5; no firm D call. The germline V gene encodes CDR1 SGHRS and CDR2 YFSETQ. The V end was cut by 0 bases, the J end by 5 bases, with 6 bases between. The CDR3 covers 13 residues. As DNA, the CDR3 is TGCGCCAGCAGCTTGGGGTTGGATCAGCCCCAGCATCTT. This translates into CASSLGLDQPQHL.

This clonotype was found a few times. This chain links TRBV29-1 with TRBJ2-2, with D hard to call. CDR3 length: 12 amino acids. Trimming took 2 bases from V and 0 from J, leaving 1 base between them. CDR1 is SQVTM and CDR2 is ANQGSEA in the germline V gene. The chain's CDR3 is CSVETNTGELFF. Written as DNA, the CDR3 is TGCAGCGTTGAAACGAACACCGGGGAGCTGTTTTTT.

Many counts were recorded for this clonotype. V gene TRBV7-2 combines with J gene TRBJ2-1; TRBD2 is a possible D gene (6 bases). The length of the CDR3 is 14 residues. Looked up from germline, CDR1 is SGHTA and CDR2 is FQGNSA. V was cut by 1 base and J by 5 bases, with 9 bases left in between. The CDR3 DNA reads as TGTGCCAGCAGCTTAGATGCTAGCGACAATGAGCAGTTCTTC. Residues: CASSLDASDNEQFF.

This clonotype showed up just a few times. The J gene is TRBJ2-3, the V gene TRBV5-1; TRBD2 aligns across 9 bases. CDR1 SGHRS and CDR2 YFSETQ come from the germline V gene. Trimming at V came to 2 bases and at J to 2 bases, leaving 3 bases not matched to a gene. The CDR3 loop spans 15 amino acids. The DNA of the CDR3 is TGCGCCAGCAGCTTAGGACTAGCGCCCACAGATACGCAGTATTTT. The encoded protein is CASSLGLAPTDTQYF.

Only a few counts were recorded for this clonotype. The genes are TRBV19 and TRBJ1-1; TRBD1 might be the D (6 bases). V was shortened by 5 bases and J by 1 base, with 14 bases between the two germline ends. The CDR3 has 15 residues. Germline loops: CDR1 LNHDA, CDR2 SQIVND (reference sequence). This CDR3 is CASSLRQAGNTEAFF. In nucleotides, the CDR3 is TGTGCCAGTAGTCTTCGACAGGCGGGGAACACTGAAGCTTTCTTT.

CDR3 protein: CASSLLQDNTGELFF. In nucleotides, the CDR3 is TGTGCCAGCAGTTTATTACAGGACAACACCGGGGAGCTGTTTTTT. V is TRBV12-3 or TRBV12-4 and J is TRBJ2-2; a possible D gene is TRBD1 (5 bases). Trimming removed 2 bases at V and 2 bases at J, with 9 bases between. The CDR3 spans 15 residues.